These T cell receptor beta chains were read from a single sample in a study of blood T cell repertoires in COVID-19. Libraries were prepared by immunoSEQ multiplex PCR; TCRdb keeps only in-frame clonotypes and omits some of them. The data show 150,000 to 200,000 clones, around four fifths seen once. The material sequenced was peripheral blood. These receptors were obtained from a woman of 80 years or more with acute or convalescent COVID-19. The CDR3 runs from the conserved cysteine through the conserved F or W. Each record gives: CDR3 length, J gene, D gene, clone size, V gene, CDR3 DNA, CDR3 protein. A D gene is named only where the DNA matches it firmly. Clone size is shown for a subset of rows, as once, few, many or a class of expanded clone.

12 | TRBJ2-3 | - | once | TRBV9 | TGTGCCAGCAGCTCCCACACAGATACGCAGTATTTT | CASSSHTDTQYF
16 | TRBJ2-2 | - | - | TRBV6-2/TRBV6-3 | TGTGCCAGCAGTTACCGGGCGGGGCTCAGTACCGGGGAGCTGTTTTTT | CASSYRAGLSTGELFF
14 | TRBJ1-2 | TRBD1 | - | TRBV2 | TGTGCCAGCAGTCAGGGGGCCTCTAACTATGGCTACACCTTC | CASSQGASNYGYTF
14 | TRBJ2-7 | - | - | TRBV7-8 | TGTGCCAGCAGCTTAGTACCCCTAGGATACGAGCAGTACTTC | CASSLVPLGYEQYF
16 | TRBJ2-1 | - | - | TRBV7-9 | TGTGCCAGCAGCTTACGTCCCGGGACTGAGTACAATGAGCAGTTCTTC | CASSLRPGTEYNEQFF
13 | TRBJ1-3 | TRBD1 | - | TRBV5-1 | TGCGCCAGCGGCACAGGGGACGGAAACACCATATATTTT | CASGTGDGNTIYF
12 | TRBJ2-1 | TRBD1 | - | TRBV12-3/TRBV12-4 | TGTGCCAGCAGTTCCAGGGGGAATGAGCAGTTCTTC | CASSSRGNEQFF
15 | TRBJ1-5 | - | - | TRBV3-1/TRBV3-2 | TGTGCCAGCATGGTTCCGGGAGGGGGCAATCAGCCCCAGCATTTT | CASMVPGGGNQPQHF
15 | TRBJ1-2 | - | - | TRBV10-3 | TGTGCCATCAGTGAGTCGAAGGACAGTGTCTATGGCTACACCTTC | CAISESKDSVYGYTF
17 | TRBJ2-7 | TRBD1 | once | TRBV4-1 | TGCGCCAGCAGCCAAGTACTAACCCGGGACAGAGCCTACGAGCAGTACTTC | CASSQVLTRDRAYEQYF
13 | TRBJ2-5 | TRBD1 | - | TRBV2 | TGTGCCAGCATCAACAGGGGACAAGAGACCCAGTACTTC | CASINRGQETQYF
15 | TRBJ2-3 | TRBD2 | - | TRBV9 | TGTGCCAGCAGTCCGCTGGGAGGGAGCACAGATACGCAGTATTTT | CASSPLGGSTDTQYF
12 | TRBJ1-1 | - | - | TRBV30 | TGTGCCTGGGGTCGGAGGAACACTGAAGCTTTCTTT | CAWGRRNTEAFF
13 | TRBJ2-7 | - | - | TRBV6-2/TRBV6-3 | TGTGCCAGCAGTTACCCAACGCTACCCGAGCAGTACTTC | CASSYPTLPEQYF
16 | TRBJ1-1 | TRBD1 | - | TRBV19 | TGTGCCAGTAGTACCGGACAGGGAAGGGGGAACACTGAAGCTTTCTTT | CASSTGQGRGNTEAFF
16 | TRBJ2-2 | TRBD1 | - | TRBV5-1 | TGCGCCAGCAGCTTGAGGACAGGGGTGAGGGCCGGGGAGCTGTTTTTT | CASSLRTGVRAGELFF
12 | TRBJ2-1 | TRBD2 | - | TRBV4-2 | TGTGCCAGCAGTCCAAGCGGGGCCCTGAAGTTCTTC | CASSPSGALKFF
13 | TRBJ1-4 | TRBD1 | - | TRBV29-1 | TGCAGCGCAGGGACAGGGGCGTACGAAAAACTGTTTTTT | CSAGTGAYEKLFF
14 | TRBJ1-1 | - | - | TRBV10-3 | TGTGCCATCAGTGAGTCTCGGGGAGGCACTGAAGCTTTCTTT | CAISESRGGTEAFF
16 | TRBJ2-1 | TRBD2 | - | TRBV4-1 | TGCGCCAGCAGCCAGAGAGCCGGGACTAGCATGAATGAGCAGTTCTTC | CASSQRAGTSMNEQFF
14 | TRBJ2-3 | - | - | TRBV5-1 | TGCGCCAGCAATCGGGGAGTGGAAACAGATACGCAGTATTTT | CASNRGVETDTQYF
18 | TRBJ2-1 | - | - | TRBV4-1 | TGCGCCAGCAGCCAAGATGTAGGCCAGCTAGTCCCCTACAATGAGCAGTTCTTC | CASSQDVGQLVPYNEQFF
13 | TRBJ1-2 | - | - | TRBV5-5 | TGTGCCAGCAGCCAGTCGGGGTATGATGGCTACACCTTC | CASSQSGYDGYTF
16 | TRBJ2-7 | TRBD2 | - | TRBV7-6 | TGTGCCAGCAGCTTAGCCATCGATGGGACTAGAGACGAGCAGTACTTC | CASSLAIDGTRDEQYF
13 | TRBJ2-7 | - | - | TRBV10-2 | TGCGCCAGCAGTGAGTCGACTAGTTACGAGCAGTACTTC | CASSESTSYEQYF
14 | TRBJ2-7 | - | - | TRBV2 | - | CASSEEDSPSSTSW
17 | TRBJ2-1 | TRBD2 | few | TRBV5-1 | TGCGCCAGCAGCTGGGGTGCTAGCGGGGGCCTCTACAATGAGCAGTTCTTC | CASSWGASGGLYNEQFF
13 | TRBJ2-5 | TRBD1 | - | TRBV6-5 | TGTGCCAGCTCCAGGACAGGGCTAGAGACCCAGTACTTC | CASSRTGLETQYF
13 | TRBJ2-7 | - | - | TRBV11-3 | TGTGCCAGCAGCCGTGGAGGTCAGTACGAGCAGTACTTC | CASSRGGQYEQYF
14 | TRBJ1-4 | - | once | TRBV5-1 | TGCGCCAGCAGCTTTAACAGGGTAGGAGAAAAACTGTTTTTT | CASSFNRVGEKLFF
12 | TRBJ2-1 | TRBD2 | few | TRBV27 | TGTGCCAGCAGTACATCGGGGGGTGAGCAGTTCTTC | CASSTSGGEQFF
15 | TRBJ2-2 | - | - | TRBV27 | TGTGCCAGCAGTTTATGGTCAGGAAGGGGCGGGGAGCTGTTTTTT | CASSLWSGRGGELFF
16 | TRBJ2-2 | TRBD2 | - | TRBV5-4 | TGTGCCAGCAGCTTGAAAGGCGGGGGGAACACCGGGGAGCTGTTTTTT | CASSLKGGGNTGELFF
15 | TRBJ1-2 | - | - | TRBV19 | TGTGCCAGTAGTATCGTGGTGGGCACCAACTATGGCTACACCTTC | CASSIVVGTNYGYTF
14 | TRBJ2-3 | - | - | TRBV19 | TGTGCCAGTAGTATCACGGGGGTGGAAGATACGCAGTATTTT | CASSITGVEDTQYF
14 | TRBJ1-2 | TRBD1 | - | TRBV18 | TGTGCCAGCTCACCACCGGGACAGGGCTATGGCTACACCTTC | CASSPPGQGYGYTF
14 | TRBJ2-5 | - | - | TRBV5-1 | TGCGCCAGCAGCTCGGGACTCGGTTTAGAGACCCAGTACTTC | CASSSGLGLETQYF
13 | TRBJ2-7 | - | - | TRBV7-2 | TGTGCCAGCAGCTTTTTAGATACCTACGAGCAGTACTTC | CASSFLDTYEQYF
14 | TRBJ2-4 | - | - | TRBV5-1 | TGCGCCAGCAGCTTGGGCGGAGAAGGGGACATTCAGTACTTC | CASSLGGEGDIQYF
16 | TRBJ1-1 | TRBD1 | once | TRBV19 | TGTGCCAGTAGTATCCTTACAGGGGGGAAGAACACTGAAGCTTTCTTT | CASSILTGGKNTEAFF
14 | TRBJ1-1 | TRBD1 | - | TRBV5-1 | TGCGCCAGCAGCGCCGGGACAGGGCACACTGAAGCTTTCTTT | CASSAGTGHTEAFF
14 | TRBJ2-7 | - | - | TRBV6-2/TRBV6-3 | TGTGCCAGCAGTGCCGCCGGGACACGTAACGAGCAGTACTTC | CASSAAGTRNEQYF
14 | TRBJ1-6 | - | once | TRBV18 | TGTGCCAGCTCACCGGAGAGGAATAATTCACCCCTCCACTTT | CASSPERNNSPLHF
12 | TRBJ2-1 | TRBD2 | - | TRBV10-3 | TGTGCCGGGGGGACTAGCGCCAATGAGCAGTTCTTC | CAGGTSANEQFF
14 | TRBJ2-1 | TRBD2 | - | TRBV19 | TGTGCCGTCGGCCTAGCGGGAGGACAGGGTGAGCAGTTCTTC | CAVGLAGGQGEQFF
13 | TRBJ1-2 | - | - | TRBV29-1 | TGCAGCGTGACTGGGGGCATTATTGTTGGCTACACCTTC | CSVTGGIIVGYTF
14 | TRBJ2-3 | TRBD1 | - | TRBV11-2 | TGTGCCAGCAGCCGGGACAGGGGGCTTTTTACGCAGTATTTT | CASSRDRGLFTQYF
13 | TRBJ2-2 | - | - | TRBV20-1 | TGCAGTGCTAGTCGTCGGGAGACCGGGGAGCTGTTTTTT | CSASRRETGELFF
15 | TRBJ2-3 | TRBD2 | - | TRBV19 | TGTGCCAGTAAAACCGGACTAGCGGATACAGATACGCAGTATTTT | CASKTGLADTDTQYF
13 | TRBJ2-1 | - | - | TRBV15 | TGTGCCACCAGCTTCCAACTTCTGGATGAGCAGTTCTTC | CATSFQLLDEQFF
13 | TRBJ1-5 | - | - | TRBV20-1 | TGCAGTGCTAGTTCGGGAAACCATCAGCCCCAGCATTTT | CSASSGNHQPQHF
13 | TRBJ2-7 | - | - | TRBV6-5 | TGTGCCAGCAGGGGGCTCTTCTCCTACGAGCAGTACTTC | CASRGLFSYEQYF
14 | TRBJ2-3 | TRBD2 | - | TRBV6-6 | TGTGCCAGCAGTCAAGGACTAGTCGCCTATACGCAGTATTTT | CASSQGLVAYTQYF